One and the same sample provided the 14 T cell receptor beta chains below, sequenced in a study of T-cell memory formation after mild COVID-19. MiXCR was run by TCRdb on the 5' RACE reads, yielding one entry per CDR3 protein. The sample shows 450,000 to 650,000 distinct CDR3 sequences, roughly 18% of them seen only once. Sequencing was carried out using PBMCs or a T cell subset sorted from them (not recorded which). These receptors were collected from an adult woman who had mild COVID-19 (a few samples of this study predate the infection). Cell type and time point are not known.

A few counts support this clonotype. The chain has TRBV24-1 and TRBJ2-1, with D perhaps matching TRBD2 (6 bases). The V gene's germline CDR1 is KGHDR and CDR2 SFDVKD. CDR3 length: 13 residues. V lost 1 base and J 7 bases, leaving 7 bases between the germline ends. CDR3 DNA sequence: TGTGCCACCAGTGATTTCGCGGGAAATGAGCAGTTCTTC. Translated, it gives CATSDFAGNEQFF.

This clonotype showed up many times. This rearrangement joins TRBV5-1 to TRBJ2-1, with 11 nucleotides matching TRBD2. Per the germline V gene, CDR1 is SGHRS and CDR2 is YFSETQ. V was clipped by 4 bases and J by 2 bases; unmatched bases: 8. CDR3 size: 17 residues. CDR3 sequence (DNA): TGCGCCAGCAGCGCATCTAGCGGGGGGATCCCCTACAATGAGCAGTTCTTC. It yields the protein CASSASSGGIPYNEQFF.

This chain connects TRBV4-3 to TRBJ1-2; 8 bases agree with TRBD1. Germline values: CDR1 LGHNA, CDR2 YSLEER. V was pared by 0 bases and J by 3 bases, with 9 bases of the junction left unmatched. This CDR3 spans 17 amino acids. The DNA of the CDR3 is TGCGCCAGCAGCCAAGATCGGTCGGGCAGGGGGCACTATGGCTACACCTTC. It yields the protein CASSQDRSGRGHYGYTF.

J is TRBJ1-1 and V is TRBV3-1, with D possibly being TRBD1 (5 bases). Trimming stripped 0 bases from V and 5 bases from J, with 16 bases between. The CDR3 has 16 amino acids. CDR1 is LGHDT and CDR2 is YNNKEL in the germline V gene (reference sequence). DNA for the CDR3: TGTGCCAGCAGCCAAGATCCAGCAGGGAGTAGGACTGAAGCTTTCTTT. Residues: CASSQDPAGSRTEAFF.

The V gene is TRBV4-1, the J gene TRBJ2-5; 12 nucleotides align to TRBD2. The germline V gene encodes CDR1 MGHRA and CDR2 YSYEKL. V lost 2 bases to trimming and J lost 4 bases; unmatched junction nucleotides: 5. This CDR3 spans 16 amino acids. CDR3 nucleotides: TGCGCCAGCAGCCAACTAGCGGGGGGGCCGAGAGAGACCCAGTACTTC. Protein sequence: CASSQLAGGPRETQYF.

The chain links TRBV7-2 to TRBJ2-1, with D maybe TRBD2 (6 bases). Trimming took off 5 bases at V and 8 bases at J, with 19 bases between the two ends. Germline values: CDR1 SGHTA, CDR2 FQGNSA. The CDR3 is 15 residues long. CDR3 in DNA: TGTGCCAGCAGCCAAGGTAGCGGAGGGGTGTATGAGCAGTTCTTC. Amino acid sequence: CASSQGSGGVYEQFF.

This clonotype has only a few counts. The chain couples TRBV5-1 to TRBJ2-7, with a weak D call TRBD1 (5 bases). V was cut by 4 bases and J by 0 bases, with 8 bases left in between. The CDR3 contains 13 residues. Germline V gene data show CDR1 as SGHRS and CDR2 as YFSETQ. CDR3 DNA: TGCGCCAGCAGCATAGACAGCTCCTACGAGCAGTACTTC. Translation gives CASSIDSSYEQYF. The entire variable domain, with the rest obtained from reference TRBV5-1 and TRBJ2-7, is as follows: KAGVTQTPRYLIKTRGQQVTLSCSPISGHRSVSWYQQTPGQGLQFLFEYFSETQRNKGNFPGRFSGRQFSNSRSEMNVSTLELGDSALYLCASSIDSSYEQYFGPGTRLTVT.

This clonotype came up many times. The V call is TRBV7-8, the J call TRBJ2-7, with TRBD1 as a possible D gene (6 bases). Trimming pared 1 base from V and 0 bases from J, leaving 10 bases between. The CDR3 runs to 15 residues. Germline values: CDR1 SGHVS, CDR2 FQNEAQ. The CDR3 loop reads CASSLEQGVSYEQYF. CDR3 in DNA: TGTGCCAGCAGCTTAGAACAGGGCGTCTCCTACGAGCAGTACTTC. Looking up the rest from reference TRBV7-8 and TRBJ2-7 gives the full variable domain: GAGVSQSPRYKVAKRGQDVALRCDPISGHVSLFWYQQALGQGPEFLTYFQNEAQLDKSGLPSDRFFAERPEGSVSTLKIQRTQQEDSAVYLCASSLEQGVSYEQYFGPGTRLTVT.

V usage is TRBV28 and J usage is TRBJ2-7; tentative D call: TRBD2 (6 bases). Germline CDR1 MDHEN, CDR2 SYDVKM. The CDR3 consists of 13 residues. Trimming pared 3 bases from V and 6 bases from J, leaving 12 bases between. The DNA for the CDR3 is TGTGCCAGCAGTTTGACAGTCGGGGGCGAGCAGTACTTC. Its translation is CASSLTVGGEQYF.

The chain couples TRBV2 to TRBJ2-3, with D unclear. Trimming shortened V by 5 bases and J by 1 base, and 13 bases separated the two germline ends. CDR3 size: 15 residues. Germline CDR1 SNHLY, CDR2 FYNNEI. CDR3 sequence: CASSTPLAGTDTQYF. CDR3 DNA: TGTGCCAGCAGTACCCCGCTGGCGGGCACAGATACGCAGTATTTT. Supplemented by reference TRBV2 and TRBJ2-3, the full variable domain reads EPEVTQTPSHQVTQMGQEVILRCVPISNHLYFYWYRQILGQKVEFLVSFYNNEISEKSEIFDDQFSVERPDGSNFTLKIRSTKLEDSAMYFCASSTPLAGTDTQYFGPGTRLTVL.

The chain recombines TRBV15 with TRBJ1-1; D gene uncertain. V was cut by 0 bases and J by 0 bases, with 8 bases left in between. The CDR3 sequence is 15 residues long. The germline V gene encodes CDR1 LNHNV and CDR2 YYDKDF (reference sequence). The CDR3 is CATSRDVELNTEAFF. The CDR3 nucleotides are TGTGCCACCAGCAGAGATGTAGAGTTGAACACTGAAGCTTTCTTT. Using reference TRBV15 and TRBJ1-1 for the parts outside the CDR3, the full variable domain is DAMVIQNPRYQVTQFGKPVTLSCSQTLNHNVMYWYQQKSSQAPKLLFHYYDKDFNNEADTPDNFQSRRPNTSFCFLDIRSPGLGDTAMYLCATSRDVELNTEAFFGQGTRLTVV.

Concerning this clonotype: This may stem from a read error, because a much larger clone lies one nucleotide away. The chain employs TRBV9 and TRBJ1-1; 8 positions match TRBD1. Trimming cost V 4 bases and J 1 base; bases outside gene matches: 3. Germline CDR1 and CDR2: SGDLS and YYNGEE. There are 14 residues in the CDR3. CDR3 amino acids: CASSTGTGNTEAFF. DNA of the CDR3: TGTGCCAGCAGCACCGGGACAGGGAACACTGAAGCTTTCTTT.

The chain is built from TRBV15 and TRBJ2-7; weak D call: TRBD2 (6 bases). Germline CDR1 reads LNHNV; CDR2 reads YYDKDF (reference sequence). The length of the CDR3 is 14 residues. Trimming removed 0 bases from V and 9 bases from J, with 15 bases in between. The CDR3 coding sequence is TGTGCCACCAGCAGAGAGGGGACTCCCCTAGGGCAGTACTTC. Its protein is CATSREGTPLGQYF.

This rearrangement joins TRBV29-1 to TRBJ1-1, with no clear D. Trimming shortened V by 2 bases and J by 0 bases, and 7 bases separated the two germline ends. The CDR3 loop spans 13 amino acids. Germline assignment: CDR1 SQVTM and CDR2 ANQGSEA. The CDR3 DNA reads TGCAGCGTTGAAAAGGTATTGAACACTGAAGCTTTCTTT. Protein: CSVEKVLNTEAFF.